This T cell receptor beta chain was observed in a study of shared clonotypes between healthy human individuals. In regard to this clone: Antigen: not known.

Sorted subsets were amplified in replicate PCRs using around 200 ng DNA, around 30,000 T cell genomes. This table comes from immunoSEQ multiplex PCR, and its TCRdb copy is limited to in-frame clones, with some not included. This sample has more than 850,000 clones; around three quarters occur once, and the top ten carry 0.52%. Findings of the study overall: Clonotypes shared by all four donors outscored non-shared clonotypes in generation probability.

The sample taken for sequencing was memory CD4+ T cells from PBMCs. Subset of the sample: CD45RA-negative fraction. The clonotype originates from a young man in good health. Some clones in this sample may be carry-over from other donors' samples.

CDR3: CSGRVRGYYNEQFF. Here the CDR3 DNA reads TGCAGCGGCCGCGTGCGCGGGTATTACAATGAGCAGTTCTTC. The chain combines TRBV29-1 with TRBJ2-1; D is perhaps TRBD2 (5 bases). The CDR3 has 14 residues. V lost 7 bases and J lost 4, with 17 bases in between. From germline, CDR1 is SQVTM and CDR2 ANQGSEA.